This T cell receptor beta chain was captured in a study of blood T cells in healthy people across ages. Findings and limits, study-wide: More naive CD4+ cells and higher diversity marked long-lived donors relative to aged donors. Conclusively comparing naive with antigen-experienced cells was impossible with unsorted PBMCs.

Whenever a sample was processed, at least 6 million PBMCs were isolated. Primed by a sample-barcoded 5' primer and a J-beta primer mix, a second PCR proceeded for roughly 6 to 12 cycles. Each cDNA molecule was tagged by a template-switch adaptor with 12 random nucleotides. TCRdb recomputed calls from the 5' RACE reads with MiXCR, one row per CDR3 protein. Among roughly 500,000 distinct CDR3 sequences, 27% were seen once, and the ten largest hold 18%. Regarding this clonotype: The target antigen is unknown.

Between the trimmed V and J ends, which lost 11 bases and 0 bases, there was a span of 37 bases. CDR1 is LNHDA and CDR2 is SQIVND in the germline V gene (reference sequence). This CDR3 spans 22 amino acids. The chain is built from TRBV19 and TRBJ1-4; weak D call: TRBD1 (6 bases). Sequenced sample: blood. This clonotype was sampled from a woman in her seventies in good health. The CDR3 DNA follows: TGTGCCTGGACCCTCCCCCTCTTGACAGGCACCAACCTACATACAACTAATGAAAAACTGTTTTTT. It encodes CAWTLPLLTGTNLHTTNEKLFF.